This T cell receptor beta chain was profiled in a study of control samples from healthy donors and cancer patients. Germline CDR1 is MDHEN and CDR2 is SYDVKM. V shed 9 bases, J shed 5 bases, and the junction held 7 bases outside the gene matches. This CDR3 region has 13 residues. Profiled with immunoSEQ multiplex PCR; TCRdb holds only in-frame clones, not every one. This sample has just over 80,000 clones, with 90% to 95% found just once. The TCR was taken from a woman in her late teens or twenties in good health. This chain connects TRBV28 to TRBJ1-1; TRBD1 aligns across 9 bases. Sequencing was done on a sample of blood. In DNA form, the CDR3 reads TGTGCCAGTCACAGGGGGCCGCAAACTGAAGCTTTCTTT. It translates to CASHRGPQTEAFF. Using reference TRBV28 and TRBJ1-1 for the parts outside the CDR3, the full variable domain is DVKVTQSSRYLVKRTGEKVFLECVQDMDHENMFWYRQDPGLGLRLIYFSYDVKMKEKGDIPEGYSVSREKKERFSLILESASTNQTSMYLCASHRGPQTEAFFGQGTRLTVV.